The T cell receptor (beta chain) under discussion was sequenced for a study of blood T cell repertoires in COVID-19. Study details: Samples representing acute and convalescent COVID-19 were sourced from the United States, Italy and Spain. Sample material is recorded as cDNA or gDNA derived from T cells, B-cell-depleted T cells, or PBMCs.

Sequencing was performed with immunoSEQ multiplex PCR; in TCRdb, only in-frame clones are kept and a portion is missing. The sample yields some 200,000 clones, about 80% seen once. There are 14 residues in the CDR3. V lost 7 bases, J lost 0 bases, and 6 bases stayed unmatched. From germline, CDR1 is SGHRS and CDR2 YFSETQ. The gene calls are TRBV5-1 and TRBJ1-1, with 7 bases that match TRBD1. This receptor was obtained from a human donor with acute or convalescent COVID-19. The donor label of this sample is uncertain. The sequencing sample was made of peripheral blood. DNA of the CDR3: TGCGCCAGCGGAGGGGGCTCTATGAACACTGAAGCTTTCTTT. Its protein product is CASGGGSMNTEAFF.